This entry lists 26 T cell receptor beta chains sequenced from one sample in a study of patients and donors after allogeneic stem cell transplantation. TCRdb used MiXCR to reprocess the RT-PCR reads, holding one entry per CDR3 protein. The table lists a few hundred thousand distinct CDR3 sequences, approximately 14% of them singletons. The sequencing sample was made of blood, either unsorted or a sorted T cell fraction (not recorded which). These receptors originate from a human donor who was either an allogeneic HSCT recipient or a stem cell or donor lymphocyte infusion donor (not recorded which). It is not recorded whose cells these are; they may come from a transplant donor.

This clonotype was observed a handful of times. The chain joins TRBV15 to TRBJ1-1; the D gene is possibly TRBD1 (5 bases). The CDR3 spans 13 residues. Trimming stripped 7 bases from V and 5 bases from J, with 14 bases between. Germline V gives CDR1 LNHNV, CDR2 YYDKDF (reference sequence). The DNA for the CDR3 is TGTGCCACCACCCTCTCAAGGGGTACTGAAGCTTTCTTT. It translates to CATTLSRGTEAFF.

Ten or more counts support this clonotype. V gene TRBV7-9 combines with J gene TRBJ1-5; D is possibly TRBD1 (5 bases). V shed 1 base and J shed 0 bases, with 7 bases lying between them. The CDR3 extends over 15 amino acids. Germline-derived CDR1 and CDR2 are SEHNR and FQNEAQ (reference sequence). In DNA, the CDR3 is TGTGCCAGCAGCTTAGGGGGGAATAGCAATCAGCCCCAGCATTTT. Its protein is CASSLGGNSNQPQHF.

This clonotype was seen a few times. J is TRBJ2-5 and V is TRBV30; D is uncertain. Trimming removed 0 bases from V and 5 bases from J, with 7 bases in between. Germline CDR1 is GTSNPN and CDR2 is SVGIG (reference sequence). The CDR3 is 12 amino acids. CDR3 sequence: CAWSVVSETQYF. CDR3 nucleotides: TGTGCCTGGAGTGTAGTGTCGGAGACCCAGTACTTC.

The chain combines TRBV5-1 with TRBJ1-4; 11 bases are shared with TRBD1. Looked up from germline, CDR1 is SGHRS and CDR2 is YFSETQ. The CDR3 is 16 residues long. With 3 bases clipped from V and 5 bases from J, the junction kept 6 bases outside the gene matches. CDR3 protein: CASSSGQGVANEKLFF. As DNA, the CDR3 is TGCGCCAGCAGCTCGGGACAGGGGGTGGCCAATGAAAAACTGTTTTTT.

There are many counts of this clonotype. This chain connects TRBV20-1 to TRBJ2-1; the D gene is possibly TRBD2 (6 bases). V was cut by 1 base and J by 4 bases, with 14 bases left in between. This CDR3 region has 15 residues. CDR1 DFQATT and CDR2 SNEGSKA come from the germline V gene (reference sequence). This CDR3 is CSARVPGLDYNEQFF. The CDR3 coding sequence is TGCAGTGCTAGAGTCCCGGGACTGGATTACAATGAGCAGTTCTTC.

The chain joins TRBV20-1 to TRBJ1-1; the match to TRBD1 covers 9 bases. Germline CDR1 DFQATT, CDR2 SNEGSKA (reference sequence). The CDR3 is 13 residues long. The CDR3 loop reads CSLDRGGNTEAFF. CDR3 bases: TGCAGCCTTGACAGGGGGGGGAACACTGAAGCTTTCTTT.

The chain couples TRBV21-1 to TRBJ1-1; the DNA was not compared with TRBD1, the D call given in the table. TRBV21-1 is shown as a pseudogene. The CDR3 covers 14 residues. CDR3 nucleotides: TGTGCCAGCAGCATCACAGGGGAGAACACTGAAGCTTTCTTT. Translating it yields CASSITGENTEAFF.

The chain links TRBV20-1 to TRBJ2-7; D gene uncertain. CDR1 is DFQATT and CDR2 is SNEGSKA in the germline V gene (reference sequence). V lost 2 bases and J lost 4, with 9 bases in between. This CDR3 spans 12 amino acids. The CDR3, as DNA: TGCAGTGCTAGATTGTCCCCTTACGAGCAGTACTTC. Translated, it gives CSARLSPYEQYF.

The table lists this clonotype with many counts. CDR3 loop: CASSTIGTGGYEQYF. The CDR3 DNA reads as TGTGCCAGCAGCACCATCGGGACAGGGGGTTACGAGCAGTACTTC. The J gene is TRBJ2-7, the V gene TRBV7-2; 11 bases agree with TRBD1. Germline CDR1 SGHTA, CDR2 FQGNSA. After removal of 5 bases from V and 4 bases from J, the junction contained 7 bases not matched to a gene. The CDR3 sequence is 15 residues long.

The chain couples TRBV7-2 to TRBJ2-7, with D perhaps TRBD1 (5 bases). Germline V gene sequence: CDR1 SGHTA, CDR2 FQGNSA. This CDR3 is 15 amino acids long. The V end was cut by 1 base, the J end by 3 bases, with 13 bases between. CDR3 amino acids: CASSLGGGQGYEQYF. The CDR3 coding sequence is TGTGCCAGCAGCTTAGGAGGTGGGCAGGGCTACGAGCAGTACTTC.

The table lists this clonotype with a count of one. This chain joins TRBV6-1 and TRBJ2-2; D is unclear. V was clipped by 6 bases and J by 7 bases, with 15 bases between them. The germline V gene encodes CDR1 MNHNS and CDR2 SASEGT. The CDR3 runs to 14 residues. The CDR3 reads CASSPRAVDGELFF. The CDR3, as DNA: TGTGCCAGCAGCCCACGGGCGGTGGACGGGGAGCTGTTTTTT.

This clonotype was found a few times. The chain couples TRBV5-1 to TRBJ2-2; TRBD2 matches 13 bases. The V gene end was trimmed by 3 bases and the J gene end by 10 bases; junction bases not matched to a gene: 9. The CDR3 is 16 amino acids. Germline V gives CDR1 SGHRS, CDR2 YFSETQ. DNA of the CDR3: TGCGCCAGCAGCTCGCCGGGACTAGCGGGGTCAAAGGAGCTGTTTTTT. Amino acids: CASSSPGLAGSKELFF.

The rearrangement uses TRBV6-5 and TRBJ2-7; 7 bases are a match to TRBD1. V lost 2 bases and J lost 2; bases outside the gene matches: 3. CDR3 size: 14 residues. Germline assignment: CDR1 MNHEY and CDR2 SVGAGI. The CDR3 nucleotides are TGTGCCAGCAGTTACCGACAGGGTACCTACGAGCAGTACTTC. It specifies CASSYRQGTYEQYF.

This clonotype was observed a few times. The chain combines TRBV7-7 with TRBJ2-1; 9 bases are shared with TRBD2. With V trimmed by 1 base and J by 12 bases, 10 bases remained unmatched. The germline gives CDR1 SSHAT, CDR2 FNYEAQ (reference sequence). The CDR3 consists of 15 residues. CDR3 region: CASSLGLAAGGWQFF. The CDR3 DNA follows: TGTGCCAGCAGCTTAGGGTTGGCCGCGGGAGGGTGGCAGTTCTTC. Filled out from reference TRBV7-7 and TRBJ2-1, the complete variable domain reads GAGVSQSPRYKVTKRGQDVTLRCDPISSHATLYWYQQALGQGPEFLTYFNYEAQPDKSGLPSDRFSAERPEGSISTLTIQRTEQRDSAMYRCASSLGLAAGGWQFFGPGTRLTVL.

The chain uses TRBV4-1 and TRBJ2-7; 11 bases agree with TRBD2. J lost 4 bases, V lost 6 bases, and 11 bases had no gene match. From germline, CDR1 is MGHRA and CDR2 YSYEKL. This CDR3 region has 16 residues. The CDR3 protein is CASRETPTSGAYEQYF. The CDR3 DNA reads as TGCGCCAGCAGGGAAACGCCGACTAGCGGGGCATACGAGCAGTACTTC.

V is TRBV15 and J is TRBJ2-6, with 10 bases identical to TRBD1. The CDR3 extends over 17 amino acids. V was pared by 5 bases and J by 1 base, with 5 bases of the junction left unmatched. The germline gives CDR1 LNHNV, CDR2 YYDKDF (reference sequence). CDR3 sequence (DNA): TGTGCCACCAGCCGTGGACAGGGGGAATCTGGGGCCAACGTCCTGACTTTC. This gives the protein CATSRGQGESGANVLTF.

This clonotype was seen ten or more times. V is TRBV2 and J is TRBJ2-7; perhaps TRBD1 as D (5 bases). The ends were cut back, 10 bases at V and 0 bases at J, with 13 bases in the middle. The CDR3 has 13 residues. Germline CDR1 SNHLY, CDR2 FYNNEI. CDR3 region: CATTVTDSYEQYF. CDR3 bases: TGTGCCACCACGGTGACAGACTCCTACGAGCAGTACTTC.

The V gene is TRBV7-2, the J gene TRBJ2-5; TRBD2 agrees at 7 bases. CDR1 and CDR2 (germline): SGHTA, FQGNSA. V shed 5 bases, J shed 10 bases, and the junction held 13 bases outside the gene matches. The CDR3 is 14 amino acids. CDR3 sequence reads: CASSHPGTMAIQYF. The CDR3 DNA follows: TGTGCCAGCAGCCACCCCGGGACTATGGCGATCCAGTACTTC.

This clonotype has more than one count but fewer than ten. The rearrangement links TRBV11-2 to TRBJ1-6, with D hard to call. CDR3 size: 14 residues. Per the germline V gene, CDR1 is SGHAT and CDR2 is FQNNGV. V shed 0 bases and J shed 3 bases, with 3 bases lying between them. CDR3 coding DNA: TGTGCCAGCAGCTTAGACAACTATAATTCACCCCTCCACTTT. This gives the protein CASSLDNYNSPLHF.

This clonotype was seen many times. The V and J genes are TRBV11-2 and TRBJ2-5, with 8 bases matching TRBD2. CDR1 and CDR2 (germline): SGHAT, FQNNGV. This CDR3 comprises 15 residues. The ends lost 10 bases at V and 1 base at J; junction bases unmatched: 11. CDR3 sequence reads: CATAGHSGAQETQYF. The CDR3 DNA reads TGTGCCACCGCAGGTCATAGCGGGGCCCAAGAGACCCAGTACTTC.

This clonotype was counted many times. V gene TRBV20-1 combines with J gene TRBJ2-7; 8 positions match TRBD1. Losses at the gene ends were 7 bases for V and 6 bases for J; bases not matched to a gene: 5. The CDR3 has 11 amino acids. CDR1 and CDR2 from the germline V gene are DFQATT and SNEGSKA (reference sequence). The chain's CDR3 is CSVRDRGEQYF. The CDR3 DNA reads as TGCAGTGTTCGAGACAGGGGCGAGCAGTACTTC.

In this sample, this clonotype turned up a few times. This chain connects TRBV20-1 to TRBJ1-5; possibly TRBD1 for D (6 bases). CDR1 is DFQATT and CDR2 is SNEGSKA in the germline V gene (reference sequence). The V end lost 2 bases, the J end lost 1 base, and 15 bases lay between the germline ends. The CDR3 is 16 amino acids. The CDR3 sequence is CSARRQGLASNQPQHF. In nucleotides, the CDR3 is TGCAGTGCTAGAAGGCAGGGGTTGGCGAGCAATCAGCCCCAGCATTTT.

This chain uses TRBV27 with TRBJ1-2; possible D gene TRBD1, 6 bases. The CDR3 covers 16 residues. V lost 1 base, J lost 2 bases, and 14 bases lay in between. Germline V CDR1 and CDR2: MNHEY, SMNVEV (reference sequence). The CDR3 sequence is CASSLWGGRSNYGYTF. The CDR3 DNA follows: TGTGCCAGCAGTTTATGGGGGGGCCGGAGCAACTATGGCTACACCTTC.

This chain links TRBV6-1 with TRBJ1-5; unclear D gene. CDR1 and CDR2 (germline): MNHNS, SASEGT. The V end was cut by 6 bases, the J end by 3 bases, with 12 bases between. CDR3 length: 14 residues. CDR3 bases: TGTGCCAGCAGCGATCTCGGGTACAATCAGCCCCAGCATTTT. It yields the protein CASSDLGYNQPQHF.

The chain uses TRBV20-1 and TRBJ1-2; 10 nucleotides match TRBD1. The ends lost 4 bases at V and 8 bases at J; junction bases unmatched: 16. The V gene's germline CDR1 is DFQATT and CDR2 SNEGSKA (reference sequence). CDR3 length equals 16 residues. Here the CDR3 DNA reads TGCAGTGCTATGGAGCGGGACAGGGGAGGCCTATCCGGCTACACCTTC. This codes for CSAMERDRGGLSGYTF.

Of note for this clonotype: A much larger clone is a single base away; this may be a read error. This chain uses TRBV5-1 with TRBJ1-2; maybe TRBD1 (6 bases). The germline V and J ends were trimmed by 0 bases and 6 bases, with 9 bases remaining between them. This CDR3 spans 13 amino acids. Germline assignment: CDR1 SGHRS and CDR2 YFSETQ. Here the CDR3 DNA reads TGCGCCAGCAGCTTGGAAGAGGGGGATGGCTACACCTTC. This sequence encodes CASSLEEGDGYTF.